Sequencing of this T cell receptor beta chain was carried out in a study of T cell responses to AZD1222 COVID-19 vaccine. At the level of the study: Pooling covered second doses at about 4 or about 12 weeks. The study, taken as a whole, reports: Dominant CD4 TCR responses targeted spike regions 160-218 and 743-854. Sampling captured repertoires only after the peak T cell response. Following two doses of AZD1222, Spike-specific TCR breadth and depth rose.

The protocol was immunoSEQ multiplex PCR, while the TCRdb copy is restricted to in-frame clones and leaves out a portion. The sample has some 150,000 clones, around 92% seen once; the top ten hold about 3%. Trimming cost V 4 bases and J 3 bases, with 8 bases left between them. The CDR3 totals 13 residues. Germline values: CDR1 SNHLY, CDR2 FYNNEI. Concerning this clone: The antigen is not known.

The chain employs TRBV2 and TRBJ2-3, with D possibly matching TRBD2 (6 bases). The material sequenced was peripheral blood, taken on day 0 of AZD1222 vaccination. The clonotype was recovered from an adult in good health. The CDR3 DNA reads TGTGCCAGCAGTGTCGGGAGAACAGATACGCAGTATTTT. Its translation: CASSVGRTDTQYF.